This TCR beta chain derives from a study of T cell clusters in autoimmune cytopenias. TRB amplification used around 260 ng of peripheral blood genomic DNA. This CDR3 contains 12 residues. CDR1 and CDR2 from the germline V gene are KGHDR and SFDVKD. Multiplex touch-down PCR amplified TRB using TRB-A and TRB-B pools in one tube. Reprocessing the multiplex PCR reads, TCRdb reports a single entry for every CDR3 protein and omits DNA. Across about 5,000 distinct CDR3 sequences, the top ten clones capture around half of the sample. These data were also reused for a study on T cell repertoires in aging, cancer and after chemotherapy.

This TCR was recovered from a human donor in good health. Material for sequencing was peripheral blood. This rearrangement joins TRBV24-1 to TRBJ2-1. The CDR3 region is CATSGQRDEQFF.